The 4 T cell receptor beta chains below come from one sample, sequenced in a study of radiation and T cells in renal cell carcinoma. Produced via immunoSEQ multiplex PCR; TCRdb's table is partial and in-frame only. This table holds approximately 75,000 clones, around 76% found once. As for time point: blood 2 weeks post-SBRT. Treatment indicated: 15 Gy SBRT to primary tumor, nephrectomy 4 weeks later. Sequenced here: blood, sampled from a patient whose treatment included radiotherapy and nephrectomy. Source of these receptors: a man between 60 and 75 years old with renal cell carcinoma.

CDR3 DNA sequence: TGTGCCTGGAGTGTCCGAGGGGGTGATCAGCCCCAGCATTTT. It yields the protein CAWSVRGGDQPQHF. V gene TRBV30 combines with J gene TRBJ1-5, with D possibly matching TRBD1 (6 bases). The germline CDR1 and CDR2 sequences are GTSNPN and SVGIG (reference sequence). The CDR3 consists of 14 residues. Trimming stripped 0 bases from V and 5 bases from J, with 11 bases between.

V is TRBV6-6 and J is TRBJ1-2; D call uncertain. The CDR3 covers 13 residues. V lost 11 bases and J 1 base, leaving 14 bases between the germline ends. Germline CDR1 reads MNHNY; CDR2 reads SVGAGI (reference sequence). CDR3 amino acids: CAAFLKGNYGYTF. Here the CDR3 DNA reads TGTGCCGCGTTTCTCAAGGGTAACTATGGCTACACCTTC.

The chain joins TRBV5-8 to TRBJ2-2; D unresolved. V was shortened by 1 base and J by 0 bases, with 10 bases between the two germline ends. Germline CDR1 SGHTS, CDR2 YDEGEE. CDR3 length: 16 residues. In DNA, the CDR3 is TGTGCCAGCAGCTTGTCAGCGCCCGCGAACACCGGGGAGCTGTTTTTT. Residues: CASSLSAPANTGELFF. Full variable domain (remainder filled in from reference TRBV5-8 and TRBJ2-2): EAGVTQSPTHLIKTRGQQATLRCSPISGHTSVYWYQQALGLGLQFLLWYDEGEERNRGNFPPRFSGRQFPNYSSELNVNALELEDSALYLCASSLSAPANTGELFFGEGSRLTVL.

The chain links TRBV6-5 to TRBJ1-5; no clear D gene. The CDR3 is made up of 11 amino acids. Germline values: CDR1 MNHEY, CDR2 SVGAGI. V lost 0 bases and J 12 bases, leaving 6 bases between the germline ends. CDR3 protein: CASSYSQNQHF. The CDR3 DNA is TGTGCCAGCAGTTACTCGCAGAACCAGCATTTT.